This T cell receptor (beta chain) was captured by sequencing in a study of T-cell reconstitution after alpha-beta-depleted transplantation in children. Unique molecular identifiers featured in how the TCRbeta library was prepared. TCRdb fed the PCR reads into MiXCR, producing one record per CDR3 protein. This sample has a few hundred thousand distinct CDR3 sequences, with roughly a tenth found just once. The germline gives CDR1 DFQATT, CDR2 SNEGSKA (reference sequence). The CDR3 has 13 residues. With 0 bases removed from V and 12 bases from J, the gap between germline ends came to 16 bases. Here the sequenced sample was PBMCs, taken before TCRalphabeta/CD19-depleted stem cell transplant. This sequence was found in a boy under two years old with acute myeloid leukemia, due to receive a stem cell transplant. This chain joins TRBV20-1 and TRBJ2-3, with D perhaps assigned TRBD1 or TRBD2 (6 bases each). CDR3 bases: TGCAGTGCTAGAGACTGGGGGCTAGCGACCCAGTATTTT. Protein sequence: CSARDWGLATQYF.